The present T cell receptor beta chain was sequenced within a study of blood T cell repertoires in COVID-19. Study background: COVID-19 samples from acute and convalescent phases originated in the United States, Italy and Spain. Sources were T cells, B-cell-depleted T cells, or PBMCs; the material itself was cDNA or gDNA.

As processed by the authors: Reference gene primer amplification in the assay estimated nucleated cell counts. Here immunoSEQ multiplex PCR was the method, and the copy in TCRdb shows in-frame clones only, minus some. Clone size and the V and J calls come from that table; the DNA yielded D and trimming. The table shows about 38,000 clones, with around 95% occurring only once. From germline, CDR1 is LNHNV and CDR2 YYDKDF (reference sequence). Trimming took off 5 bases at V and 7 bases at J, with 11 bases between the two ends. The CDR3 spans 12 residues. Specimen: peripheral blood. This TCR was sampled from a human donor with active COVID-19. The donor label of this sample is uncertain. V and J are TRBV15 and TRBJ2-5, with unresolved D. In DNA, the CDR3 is TGTGCCACCAGCCCCGGGTTAAGGACCCAGTACTTC. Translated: CATSPGLRTQYF.